This T cell receptor (beta chain) was captured by sequencing in a study of cytomegalovirus exposure and HLA in healthy donors. Germline V CDR1 and CDR2: SGHKS, YYEKEE (reference sequence). V gave up 4 bases and J gave up 5 bases, with 8 bases separating them. The CDR3 sequence is 12 residues long. This clone has a handful of counts. PCR amplification relied on 60 Vbeta primers (plus 13 Jbeta primers). TCRdb keeps only in-frame clones here, not all; method: immunoSEQ multiplex PCR. Found here are some 110,000 clones, 65% to 75% of them singletons; the top ten hold approximately 10%. Healthy bone marrow donors supplied every sample.

The chain combines TRBV5-5 with TRBJ2-3, with no clear D. This receptor was taken from a woman between 50 and 59 years old in good health and CMV-seropositive. Sequencing was done on a sample of PBMCs. This CDR3 is CASSQALDTQYF. Here the CDR3 DNA reads TGTGCCAGCAGCCAGGCGCTAGATACGCAGTATTTT.